The clone carrying this T cell receptor (beta chain) appeared a few times. This sample is part of a study of T-cell memory formation after mild COVID-19. Study as a whole: Largely donor-specific TCR clusters were found.

V shed 7 bases and J 4 bases; nucleotides not matched to a gene: 8. The CDR3 spans 14 residues. Germline assignment: CDR1 SQVTM and CDR2 ANQGSEA. TCRdb re-called the 5' RACE reads through MiXCR, storing one row per CDR3 protein. This sample yields about 180,000 distinct CDR3 sequences, of which around 20% are seen a single time; approximately 4% belongs to the top ten. V usage is TRBV29-1 and J usage is TRBJ2-3, with 10 bases aligning to TRBD1. Specimen: PBMCs or a T cell subset sorted from them (not recorded which). The sequence was collected from a young man who had mild COVID-19 (a few samples of this study predate the infection). Cell type and time point are not known. The DNA of the CDR3 is TGCAGCGCGGGGACAGGGGTTATTGCAGATACGCAGTATTTT. It specifies CSAGTGVIADTQYF.